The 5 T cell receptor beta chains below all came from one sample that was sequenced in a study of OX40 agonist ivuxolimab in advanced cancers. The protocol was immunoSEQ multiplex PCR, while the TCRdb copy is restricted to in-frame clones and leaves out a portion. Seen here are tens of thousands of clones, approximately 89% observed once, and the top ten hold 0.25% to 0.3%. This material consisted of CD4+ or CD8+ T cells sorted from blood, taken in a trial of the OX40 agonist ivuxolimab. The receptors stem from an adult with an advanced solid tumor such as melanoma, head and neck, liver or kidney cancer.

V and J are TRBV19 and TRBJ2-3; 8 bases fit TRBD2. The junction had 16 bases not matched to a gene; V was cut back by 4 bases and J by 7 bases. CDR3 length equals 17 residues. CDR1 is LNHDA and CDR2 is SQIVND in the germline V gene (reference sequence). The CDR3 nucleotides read TGTGCCAGTAGTACCTCCGGAGCGGGAGCGGAGGTAAATACGCAGTATTTT. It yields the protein CASSTSGAGAEVNTQYF.

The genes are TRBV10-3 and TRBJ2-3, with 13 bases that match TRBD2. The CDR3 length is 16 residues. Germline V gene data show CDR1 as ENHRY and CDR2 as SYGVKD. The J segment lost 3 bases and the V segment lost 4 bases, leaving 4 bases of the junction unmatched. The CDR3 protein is CAISGGLAGLTDTQYF. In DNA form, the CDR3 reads TGTGCCATCAGTGGGGGACTAGCGGGGCTGACAGATACGCAGTATTTT.

The CDR3 sequence is CASRPGGQYEQYF. CDR3 sequence (DNA): TGTGCCAGCAGACCGGGGGGCCAGTACGAGCAGTACTTC. The V call is TRBV6-5, the J call TRBJ2-7; possibly TRBD2 for D (7 bases). V was trimmed by 6 bases and J by 4 bases, leaving 13 bases between them. The CDR3 is 13 amino acids. CDR1 is MNHEY, CDR2 SVGAGI, per germline.

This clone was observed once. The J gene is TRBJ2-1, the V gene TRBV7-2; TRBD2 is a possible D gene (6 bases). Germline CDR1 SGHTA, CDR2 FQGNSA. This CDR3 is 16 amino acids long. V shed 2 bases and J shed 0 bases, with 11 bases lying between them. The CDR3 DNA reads TGTGCCAGCAGCTTAAGAAGCGGGTTCTCCTACAATGAGCAGTTCTTC. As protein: CASSLRSGFSYNEQFF.

The CDR3 sequence: CASRRTSGNTGELFF. CDR3 nucleotide sequence: TGTGCCAGCAGGCGGACTAGCGGGAACACCGGGGAGCTGTTTTTT. The rearrangement joins TRBV6-5 to TRBJ2-2, with 10 bases identical to TRBD2. Looked up from germline, CDR1 is MNHEY and CDR2 is SVGAGI. J was trimmed by 1 base and V by 6 bases; bases with no gene match: 2. The CDR3 is 15 residues long.